The 22 T cell receptor beta chains below were found in one sample sequenced in a study of T cell repertoires in cytomegalovirus infection. These TCRs are of unknown antigen specificity. TCRdb recomputed calls from the reads with MiXCR, one row per CDR3 protein. The table lists about 570,000 distinct CDR3 sequences, under 45% of them singletons. The sequenced sample was cultured PBMCs, obtained from culture after CMV antigen stimulation. Source of these receptors: a human donor in good health (CMV status not recorded). Some clones in this sample may be carry-over from other donors' samples.

This sequence joins TRBV19 and TRBJ2-7; the D gene is possibly TRBD2 (5 bases). The V and J ends lost 4 bases and 3 bases respectively, with 13 bases between them. The CDR3 loop spans 14 amino acids. Looked up from germline, CDR1 is LNHDA and CDR2 is SQIVND (reference sequence). The CDR3 bases are TGTGCCAGTAGTACCAACAGCGGTTTCTACGAGCAGTACTTC. Translating it yields CASSTNSGFYEQYF. The full variable domain, rest sourced from reference TRBV19 and TRBJ2-7, is DGGITQSPKYLFRKEGQNVTLSCEQNLNHDAMYWYRQDPGQGLRLIYYSQIVNDFQKGDIAEGYSVSREKKESFPLTVTSAQKNPTAFYLCASSTNSGFYEQYFGPGTRLTVT.

The V and J genes are TRBV6-1 and TRBJ1-1, with D tentatively TRBD1 (5 bases). Per germline, CDR1 MNHNS and CDR2 SASEGT. With 1 base removed from V and 0 bases from J, the gap between germline ends came to 6 bases. CDR3 length: 14 residues. CDR3 DNA sequence: TGTGCCAGCAGTGAAGGGGACCTGAACACTGAAGCTTTCTTT. This encodes CASSEGDLNTEAFF.

This chain joins TRBV12-3 or TRBV12-4 and TRBJ1-1; tentative D call: TRBD1 (5 bases). The CDR3 has 16 residues. The ends were cut back, 2 bases at V and 6 bases at J, with 19 bases in the middle. CDR3 protein: CASSLFSRGPLSEAFF. For the CDR3, the DNA is TGTGCCAGCAGTTTATTTTCTAGGGGCCCACTCTCTGAAGCTTTCTTT.

This clonotype was observed a few times. The chain has TRBV5-6 and TRBJ2-2, with a possible D match to TRBD2 (5 bases). Germline lookup yields CDR1 SGHDT and CDR2 YYEEEE. The V end lost 3 bases, the J end lost 3 bases, and 15 bases lay between the germline ends. The CDR3 consists of 16 residues. The CDR3 protein is CASSYRTAAYTGELFF. DNA for the CDR3: TGTGCCAGCAGCTACCGGACTGCAGCTTACACCGGGGAGCTGTTTTTT.

The genes are TRBV7-8 and TRBJ2-1; D perhaps matches TRBD2 (6 bases). This CDR3 region has 16 residues. Trimming removed 2 bases at V and 0 bases at J, with 11 bases between. CDR1 is SGHVS, CDR2 FQNEAQ, per germline. The DNA of the CDR3 is TGTGCCAGCAGCTTAACCGGGACTCGCTCCTACAATGAGCAGTTCTTC. Encoded protein: CASSLTGTRSYNEQFF. Complete variable domain (other parts from reference TRBV7-8 and TRBJ2-1): GAGVSQSPRYKVAKRGQDVALRCDPISGHVSLFWYQQALGQGPEFLTYFQNEAQLDKSGLPSDRFFAERPEGSVSTLKIQRTQQEDSAVYLCASSLTGTRSYNEQFFGPGTRLTVL.

V gene TRBV7-8 combines with J gene TRBJ2-3; a weak D match, TRBD1 (6 bases). The CDR3 extends over 14 amino acids. Between the trimmed V and J ends, which lost 6 bases and 3 bases, there was a span of 13 bases. CDR1 SGHVS and CDR2 FQNEAQ come from the germline V gene. The CDR3 sequence is CASSRNRVTDTQYF. CDR3 sequence (DNA): TGTGCCAGCAGTCGTAACAGGGTAACAGATACGCAGTATTTT.

The chain links TRBV12-3 or TRBV12-4 to TRBJ2-7; 7 nucleotides line up with TRBD1. The junction had 7 bases not matched to a gene; V was cut back by 6 bases and J by 2 bases. The CDR3 loop spans 14 amino acids. The CDR3 region is CASSYRGATYEQYF. The CDR3 DNA is TGTGCCAGCAGCTACAGGGGCGCTACCTACGAGCAGTACTTC.

This chain joins TRBV19 and TRBJ1-5, with 9 bases lining up with TRBD1. V was pared by 5 bases and J by 4 bases, with 6 bases of the junction left unmatched. CDR1 and CDR2 (germline): LNHDA, SQIVND (reference sequence). The CDR3 covers 15 residues. The CDR3 DNA sequence: TGTGCCAGTAGTTTTCTGGACAGGGGTAATCAGCCCCAGCATTTT. Its protein is CASSFLDRGNQPQHF.

This chain joins TRBV6-4 and TRBJ2-1; D might be TRBD2 (5 bases). Trimming cost V 5 bases and J 4 bases, with 18 bases left between them. The germline gives CDR1 MRHNA, CDR2 SNTAGT. This CDR3 comprises 16 residues. CDR3 residues: CASSTRASWEYNEQFF. The CDR3 nucleotides are TGTGCCAGCAGTACTCGGGCTAGCTGGGAATACAATGAGCAGTTCTTC.

CDR3: CASSLALAGAHEQYF. The CDR3 DNA is TGTGCCAGCAGCTTAGCGTTAGCGGGAGCCCACGAGCAGTACTTC. This chain uses TRBV7-9 with TRBJ2-7; 9 nucleotides line up with TRBD2. Germline trimming cut 0 bases from V and 5 bases from J; bases unmatched to any gene: 5. Germline assignment: CDR1 SEHNR and CDR2 FQNEAQ (reference sequence). The CDR3 is 15 amino acids. The full variable domain, in which reference TRBV7-9 and TRBJ2-7 provide the parts outside the CDR3, is DTGVSQNPRHKITKRGQNVTFRCDPISEHNRLYWYRQTLGQGPEFLTYFQNEAQLEKSRLLSDRFSAERPKGSFSTLEIQRTEQGDSAMYLCASSLALAGAHEQYFGPGTRLTVT.

The chain is built from TRBV7-6 and TRBJ2-2; 9 bases match TRBD2. J gave up 6 bases and V 5 bases, and 13 bases lay outside the gene matches. Germline values: CDR1 SGHVS, CDR2 FNYEAQ. CDR3 size: 17 residues. The CDR3, as DNA: TGTGCCAGCAGCCCCGGGGGAATAGTAGCGGGAGCCGGGGAGCTGTTTTTT. It specifies CASSPGGIVAGAGELFF. The full variable domain, its missing parts supplied by reference TRBV7-6 and TRBJ2-2, is GAGVSQSPRYKVTKRGQDVALRCDPISGHVSLYWYRQALGQGPEFLTYFNYEAQQDKSGLPNDRFSAERPEGSISTLTIQRTEQRDSAMYRCASSPGGIVAGAGELFFGEGSRLTVL.

This clonotype came up many times. The chain couples TRBV28 to TRBJ1-1; 9 nucleotides match TRBD1. Germline trimming cut 5 bases from V and 1 base from J; bases unmatched to any gene: 5. The CDR3 is 15 residues long. Germline V gene data show CDR1 as MDHEN and CDR2 as SYDVKM. CDR3 DNA sequence: TGTGCCAGCAGTGGATTGGGACAGGGGAACACTGAAGCTTTCTTT. Protein: CASSGLGQGNTEAFF.

CDR3 amino acids: CASSLGQGGYNEQFF. The CDR3 bases are TGTGCCAGCAGCTTAGGGCAGGGGGGGTACAATGAGCAGTTCTTC. This rearrangement joins TRBV11-2 to TRBJ2-1; the D call may be TRBD1 or TRBD2 (7 bases each). This CDR3 region has 15 residues. The germline gives CDR1 SGHAT, CDR2 FQNNGV. The V end was cut by 1 base, the J end by 4 bases, with 11 bases between.

The sample holds a few counts of this clonotype. This chain uses TRBV7-2 with TRBJ2-3; no firm D call. From germline, CDR1 is SGHTA and CDR2 FQGNSA. With 3 bases removed from V and 3 bases from J, the gap between germline ends came to 13 bases. This CDR3 has 15 residues. CDR3 in DNA: TGTGCCAGCAGCTTCAGCCCTCTGGAGACAGATACGCAGTATTTT. The encoded protein is CASSFSPLETDTQYF.

This clonotype turned up a few times. The V gene is TRBV7-8, the J gene TRBJ1-2, with a weak D call TRBD1 (5 bases). The V and J ends lost 5 bases and 4 bases respectively, with 14 bases between them. The CDR3 consists of 14 residues. The V gene's germline CDR1 is SGHVS and CDR2 FQNEAQ. The CDR3 spells CASSGIQGVYGYTF. The CDR3 bases are TGTGCCAGCAGCGGGATTCAGGGTGTCTATGGCTACACCTTC. The full variable domain, in which reference TRBV7-8 and TRBJ1-2 provide the parts outside the CDR3, is GAGVSQSPRYKVAKRGQDVALRCDPISGHVSLFWYQQALGQGPEFLTYFQNEAQLDKSGLPSDRFFAERPEGSVSTLKIQRTQQEDSAVYLCASSGIQGVYGYTFGSGTRLTVV.

This chain joins TRBV7-2 and TRBJ2-7; 7 nucleotides agree with TRBD2. Germline values: CDR1 SGHTA, CDR2 FQGNSA. The CDR3 has 16 amino acids. V was pared by 2 bases and J by 1 base, with 8 bases of the junction left unmatched. Written as DNA, the CDR3 is TGTGCCAGCAGCTTAAAGGGAGCTAGCGGATCCTACGAGCAGTACTTC. It codes for CASSLKGASGSYEQYF.

The chain carries TRBV6-6 and TRBJ2-1; D call uncertain. Germline values: CDR1 MNHNY, CDR2 SVGAGI (reference sequence). The V gene lost 9 bases and the J gene lost 4 bases, with 10 bases spanning the gap. This CDR3 contains 12 residues. CDR3 residues: CASESRYNEQFF. In DNA form, the CDR3 reads TGTGCCAGTGAATCCAGGTACAATGAGCAGTTCTTC.

In its sample, this clonotype was seen many times. This chain joins TRBV7-2 and TRBJ2-3; D is unresolved. This CDR3 contains 12 residues. Trimming left V 4 bases short and J 4 bases short, with 6 bases between. Germline V gene data show CDR1 as SGHTA and CDR2 as FQGNSA. CDR3 sequence: CASSSGPDTQYF. The CDR3 bases are TGTGCCAGCAGCTCGGGCCCAGATACGCAGTATTTT.

This clonotype was counted between two and nine times. J is TRBJ1-4 and V is TRBV5-8; D unresolved. From germline, CDR1 is SGHTS and CDR2 YDEGEE. This CDR3 contains 13 residues. Trimming took off 6 bases at V and 10 bases at J, with 16 bases between the two ends. This CDR3 reads CASTARQAVKLFF. The CDR3 coding sequence is TGTGCCAGCACCGCACGGCAAGCGGTAAAACTGTTTTTT.

As for this clonotype: A single base separates this from a much larger clone, so it may be a read error. V and J are TRBV7-2 and TRBJ2-2, with 11 bases identical to TRBD2. CDR1 and CDR2 from the germline V gene are SGHTA and FQGNSA. The CDR3 consists of 14 residues. V was pared by 3 bases and J by 6 bases, with 0 bases of the junction left unmatched. The DNA for the CDR3 is TGTGCCAGCAGCTTTAGCGGGAGGGCCGGGGAGCTGTTTTTT. This encodes CASSFSGRAGELFF. Variable domain in full (rest from reference TRBV7-2 and TRBJ2-2): GAGVSQSPSNKVTEKGKDVELRCDPISGHTALYWYRQSLGQGLEFLIYFQGNSAPDKSGLPSDRFSAERTGGSVSTLTIQRTQQEDSAVYLCASSFSGRAGELFFGEGSRLTVL.

The chain recombines TRBV7-9 with TRBJ2-1; either TRBD1 or TRBD2 may supply D (5 bases each). CDR1 is SEHNR, CDR2 FQNEAQ, per germline (reference sequence). The V and J ends lost 5 bases and 9 bases respectively, with 17 bases between them. This CDR3 has 14 amino acids. The CDR3 is CASSRTGPGGEQFF. The CDR3 DNA follows: TGTGCCAGCAGCAGAACGGGACCTGGCGGTGAGCAGTTCTTC.

There are a few counts of this clonotype. The chain links TRBV5-6 to TRBJ1-4; no definite D call. CDR1 SGHDT and CDR2 YYEEEE come from the germline V gene. CDR3 length equals 14 residues. The ends were cut back, 2 bases at V and 7 bases at J, with 12 bases in the middle. The CDR3 DNA follows: TGTGCCAGCAGCTTCGCATTTGGCCTTGAAAAACTGTTTTTT. This gives the protein CASSFAFGLEKLFF.